This TCR beta chain was recorded in a study of identical twins. This clonotype was detected a few times. The antigen remains unidentified. All donors were healthy, and all were Caucasian. MiXCR, run by TCRdb on the 5' RACE reads, gives a single entry per CDR3 protein. This sample has about 890,000 distinct CDR3 sequences; about 12% occur once, and the top ten carry 1.5% to 2%. Study-wide points: Model-predicted out-of-frame TCR alpha sharing fell below observed values in monozygotic twins.

The CDR3 has 15 residues. V lost 3 bases and J lost 4; bases outside the gene matches: 6. CDR1 is SGHRS and CDR2 is YFSETQ in the germline V gene. This same sample was also part of a study on yellow fever vaccine responses in identical twins.

The sample comprised PBMCs. This TCR derives from a young woman in good health. The rearrangement links TRBV5-1 to TRBJ2-2; TRBD2 matches 7 bases. CDR3 region: CASSYSGRATGELFF. The DNA of the CDR3 is TGCGCCAGCAGCTACTCAGGGAGGGCCACCGGGGAGCTGTTTTTT.